This record covers a single T cell receptor beta chain. The antigen remains unidentified. These data come from a study of cytomegalovirus exposure and HLA in healthy donors. Findings of the study overall: Earlier analysis looked at TCR beta V segments, and most were productive about 87% or about 30% of the time. Within a later analysis, the majority of CMV-associated TCR beta chains appeared HLA-restricted. In a later analysis, TCR beta V- and J-gene trimming was associated with a missense DCLRE1C variant.

The PCR employed 60 Vbeta primers together with 13 Jbeta primers. TCRdb's table, derived via immunoSEQ multiplex PCR, lists solely in-frame clones and lacks some. This sample's table has around 140,000 clones. CDR3 length: 14 residues. V shed 1 base and J shed 12 bases, with 17 bases lying between them. Germline V gene data show CDR1 as LNHDA and CDR2 as SQIVND (reference sequence). The gene calls are TRBV19 and TRBJ2-3, with D perhaps TRBD1 (5 bases). The sample comprised PBMCs. The clonotype comes from a woman between 35 and 50 years old in good health and CMV-seronegative. CDR3: CASSIGSSREVQYF. The CDR3 bases are TGTGCCAGTAGTATAGGCAGTTCCAGGGAAGTACAGTATTTT.